This TCR beta chain emerged from a study of cytomegalovirus exposure and HLA in healthy donors. CDR1 and CDR2 from the germline V gene are LNHDA and SQIVND (reference sequence). This CDR3 spans 14 amino acids. V was pared by 3 bases and J by 7 bases, with 12 bases between. Details on this clone: Its antigen is not known.

Study results and caveats: There were under 200 TCR beta chains listed as cytomegalovirus-associated. High specificity and sensitivity for cytomegalovirus status were reported for the classifier.

Use of 60 Vbeta and 13 Jbeta primers characterized the PCR. Assay used: immunoSEQ multiplex PCR; TCRdb lists only in-frame clones, some missing. The sample comprises 90,000 or so clones, roughly 71% of which are singletons, and roughly 2.6% rests with the top ten. The sample was PBMCs. The rearrangement joins TRBV19 to TRBJ2-2; no firm D call. This TCR derives from a middle-aged man in good health and CMV-seronegative. The CDR3 DNA is TGTGCCAGTAGTATCGAAGCGAGAAACGGGGAGCTGTTTTTT. This gives the protein CASSIEARNGELFF. Full variable domain (outside the CDR3, taken from reference TRBV19 and TRBJ2-2): DGGITQSPKYLFRKEGQNVTLSCEQNLNHDAMYWYRQDPGQGLRLIYYSQIVNDFQKGDIAEGYSVSREKKESFPLTVTSAQKNPTAFYLCASSIEARNGELFFGEGSRLTVL.